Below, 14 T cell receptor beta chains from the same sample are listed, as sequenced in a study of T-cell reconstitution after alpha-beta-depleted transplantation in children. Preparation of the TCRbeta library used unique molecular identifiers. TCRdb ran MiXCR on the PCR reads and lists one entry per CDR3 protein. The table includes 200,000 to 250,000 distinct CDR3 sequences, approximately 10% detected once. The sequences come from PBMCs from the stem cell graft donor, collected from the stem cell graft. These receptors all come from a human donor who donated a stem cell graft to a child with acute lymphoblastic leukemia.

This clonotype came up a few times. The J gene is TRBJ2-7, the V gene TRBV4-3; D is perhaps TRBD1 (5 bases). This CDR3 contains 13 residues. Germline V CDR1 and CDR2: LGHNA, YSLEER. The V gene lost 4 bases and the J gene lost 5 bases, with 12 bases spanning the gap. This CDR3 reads CASSPTGRDEQYF. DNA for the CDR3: TGCGCCAGCAGCCCAACGGGCAGGGACGAGCAGTACTTC.

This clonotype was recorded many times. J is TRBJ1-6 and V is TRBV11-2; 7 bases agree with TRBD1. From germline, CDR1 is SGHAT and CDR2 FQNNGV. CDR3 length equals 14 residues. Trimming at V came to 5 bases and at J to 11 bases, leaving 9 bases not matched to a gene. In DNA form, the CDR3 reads TGTGCCAGCAGCCCAACAGGGGTTAGGCCACCCCTCCACTTT. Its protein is CASSPTGVRPPLHF. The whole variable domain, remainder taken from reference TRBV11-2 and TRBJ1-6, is EAGVAQSPRYKIIEKRQSVAFWCNPISGHATLYWYQQILGQGPKLLIQFQNNGVVDDSQLPKDRFSAERLKGVDSTLKIQPAKLEDSAVYLCASSPTGVRPPLHFGNGTRLTVT.

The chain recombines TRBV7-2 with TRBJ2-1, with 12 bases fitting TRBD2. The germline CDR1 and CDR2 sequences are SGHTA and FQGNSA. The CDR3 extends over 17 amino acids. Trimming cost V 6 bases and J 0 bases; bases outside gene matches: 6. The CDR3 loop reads CASRLAGGPRSYNEQFF. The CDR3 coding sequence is TGTGCCAGCAGGCTAGCGGGGGGGCCACGCTCCTACAATGAGCAGTTCTTC.

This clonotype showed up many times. In DNA, the CDR3 is TGTGCCAGCAGCTCCTGGACGCTCATGGAGCAGTACTTC. This translates into CASSSWTLMEQYF. V gene TRBV5-6 combines with J gene TRBJ2-7; D not certain. V shed 3 bases and J shed 7 bases, with 14 bases lying between them. The CDR3 is 13 residues long. Germline assignment: CDR1 SGHDT and CDR2 YYEEEE.

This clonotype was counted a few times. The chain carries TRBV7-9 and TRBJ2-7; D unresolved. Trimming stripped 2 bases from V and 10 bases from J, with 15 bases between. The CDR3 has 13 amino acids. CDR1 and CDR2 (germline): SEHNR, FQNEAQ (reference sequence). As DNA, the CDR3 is TGTGCCAGCAGCTTATCCGGAGCGTCCGTCCAGTACTTC. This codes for CASSLSGASVQYF. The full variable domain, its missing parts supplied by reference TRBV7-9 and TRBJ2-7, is DTGVSQNPRHKITKRGQNVTFRCDPISEHNRLYWYRQTLGQGPEFLTYFQNEAQLEKSRLLSDRFSAERPKGSFSTLEIQRTEQGDSAMYLCASSLSGASVQYFGPGTRLTVT.

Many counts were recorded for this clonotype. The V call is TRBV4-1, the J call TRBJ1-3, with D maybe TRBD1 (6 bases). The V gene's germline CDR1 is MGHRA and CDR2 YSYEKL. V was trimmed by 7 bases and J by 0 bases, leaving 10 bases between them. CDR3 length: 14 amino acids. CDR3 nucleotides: TGCGCCAGCACCCCAGGGGCCTCTGGAAACACCATATATTTT. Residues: CASTPGASGNTIYF.

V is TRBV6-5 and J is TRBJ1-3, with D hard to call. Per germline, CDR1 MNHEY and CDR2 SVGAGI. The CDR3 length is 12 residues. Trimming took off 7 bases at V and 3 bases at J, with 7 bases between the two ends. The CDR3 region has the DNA TGTGCCAGCATTGACAATGGAAACACCATATATTTT. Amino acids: CASIDNGNTIYF.

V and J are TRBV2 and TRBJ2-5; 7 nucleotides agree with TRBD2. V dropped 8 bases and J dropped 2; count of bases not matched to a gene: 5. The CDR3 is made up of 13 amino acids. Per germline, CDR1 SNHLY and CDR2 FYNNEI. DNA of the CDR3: TGTGCCAGCGGTGGACTAGATCAAGAGACCCAGTACTTC. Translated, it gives CASGGLDQETQYF.

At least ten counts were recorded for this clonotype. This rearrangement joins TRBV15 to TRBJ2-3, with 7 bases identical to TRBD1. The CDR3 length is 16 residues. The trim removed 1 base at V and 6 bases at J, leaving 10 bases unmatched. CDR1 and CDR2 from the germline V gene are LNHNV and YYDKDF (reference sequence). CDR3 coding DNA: TGTGCCACCAGCAGAGCGCAAGGGGGCCGAATTGATACGCAGTATTTT. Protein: CATSRAQGGRIDTQYF.

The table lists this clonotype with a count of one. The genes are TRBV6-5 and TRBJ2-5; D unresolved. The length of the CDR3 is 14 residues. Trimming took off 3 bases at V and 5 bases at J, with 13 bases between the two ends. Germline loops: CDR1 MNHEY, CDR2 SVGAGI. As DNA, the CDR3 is TGTGCCAGCAGTTATACAGTTCCCCCTGAGACCCAGTACTTC. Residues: CASSYTVPPETQYF.

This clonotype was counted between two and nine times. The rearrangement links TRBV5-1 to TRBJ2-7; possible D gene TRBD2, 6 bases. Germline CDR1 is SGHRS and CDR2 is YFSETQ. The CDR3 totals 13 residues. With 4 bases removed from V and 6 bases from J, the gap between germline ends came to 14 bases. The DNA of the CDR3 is TGCGCCAGCAGCCCGCAGGAGGGAGGCGAGCAGTACTTC. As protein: CASSPQEGGEQYF.

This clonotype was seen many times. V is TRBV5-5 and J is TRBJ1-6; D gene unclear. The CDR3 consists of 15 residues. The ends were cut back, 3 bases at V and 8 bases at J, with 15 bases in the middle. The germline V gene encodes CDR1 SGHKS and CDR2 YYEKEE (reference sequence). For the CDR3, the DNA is TGTGCCAGCAGCTGGCCGGGGTACAGAGATTCACCCCTCCACTTT. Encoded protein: CASSWPGYRDSPLHF.

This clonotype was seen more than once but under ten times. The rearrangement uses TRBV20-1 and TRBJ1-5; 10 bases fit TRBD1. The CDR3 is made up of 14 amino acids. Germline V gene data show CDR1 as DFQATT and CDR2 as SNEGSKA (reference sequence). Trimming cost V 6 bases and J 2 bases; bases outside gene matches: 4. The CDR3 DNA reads TGCAGTGCCAGACAGGGGGCTGGCAATCAGCCCCAGCATTTT. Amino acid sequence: CSARQGAGNQPQHF.

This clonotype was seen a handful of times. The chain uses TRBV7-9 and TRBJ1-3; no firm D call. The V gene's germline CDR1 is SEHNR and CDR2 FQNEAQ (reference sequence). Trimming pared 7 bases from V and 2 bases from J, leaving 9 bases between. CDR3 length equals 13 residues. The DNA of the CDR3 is TGTGCCAGCAAGGCTTATACTGGAAACACCATATATTTT. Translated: CASKAYTGNTIYF.